The T cell receptor beta chain under discussion was sequenced for a study of blood T cell repertoires in COVID-19. Looking at the study overall: Specimens from acute and convalescent COVID-19 originated in the United States, Italy and Spain. T cells, B-cell-depleted T cells, or PBMCs supplied cDNA or gDNA.

Germline-derived CDR1 and CDR2 are SEHNR and FQNEAQ (reference sequence). The CDR3 loop spans 15 amino acids. Trimming shortened V by 5 bases and J by 2 bases, and 12 bases separated the two germline ends. Authors' analysis steps: Amplifying reference gene primers gave estimates of nucleated cell counts. The data were produced by immunoSEQ multiplex PCR, yet TCRdb's version contains in-frame clones alone and is incomplete. That table furnishes V, J and clone size, whereas the DNA furnished D and trimming. The sample contains fewer than 110,000 clones, 84% of which appear only once. V and J are TRBV7-9 and TRBJ2-2; maybe TRBD2 (5 bases). This receptor was obtained from a human donor in a cohort sampled during active or convalescent COVID-19. Source material: peripheral blood. The CDR3 DNA follows: TGTGCCAGCAGCCCGACCCGGGGAAACACCGGGGAGCTGTTTTTT. It yields the protein CASSPTRGNTGELFF.